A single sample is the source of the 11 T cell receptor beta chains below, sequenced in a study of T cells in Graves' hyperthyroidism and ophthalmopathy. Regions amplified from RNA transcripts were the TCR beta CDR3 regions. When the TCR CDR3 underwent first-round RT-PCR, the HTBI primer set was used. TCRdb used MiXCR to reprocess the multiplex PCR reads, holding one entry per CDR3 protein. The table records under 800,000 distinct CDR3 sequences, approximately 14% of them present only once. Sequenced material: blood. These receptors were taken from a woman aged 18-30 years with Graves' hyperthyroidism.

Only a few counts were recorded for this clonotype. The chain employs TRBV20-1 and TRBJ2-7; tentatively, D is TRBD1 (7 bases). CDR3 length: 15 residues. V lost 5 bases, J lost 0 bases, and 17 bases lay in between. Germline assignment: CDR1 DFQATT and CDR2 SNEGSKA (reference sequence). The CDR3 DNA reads TGCAGTGCTCGGGCGGGACAGTCAAGCTCCTACGAGCAGTACTTC. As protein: CSARAGQSSSYEQYF.

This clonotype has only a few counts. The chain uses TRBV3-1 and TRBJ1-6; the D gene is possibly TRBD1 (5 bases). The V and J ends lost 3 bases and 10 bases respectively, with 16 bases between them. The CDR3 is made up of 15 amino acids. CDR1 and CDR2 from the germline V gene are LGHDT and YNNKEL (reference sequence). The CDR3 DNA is TGTGCCAGCAGCCAGTTTGGGGGGAACCTCTCACCCCTCCACTTT. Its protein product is CASSQFGGNLSPLHF.

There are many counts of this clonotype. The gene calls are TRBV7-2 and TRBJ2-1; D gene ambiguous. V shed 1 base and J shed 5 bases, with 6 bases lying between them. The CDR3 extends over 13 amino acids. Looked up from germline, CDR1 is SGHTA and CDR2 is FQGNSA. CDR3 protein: CASSLVGHNEQFF. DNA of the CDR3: TGTGCCAGCAGCTTAGTAGGACACAATGAGCAGTTCTTC.

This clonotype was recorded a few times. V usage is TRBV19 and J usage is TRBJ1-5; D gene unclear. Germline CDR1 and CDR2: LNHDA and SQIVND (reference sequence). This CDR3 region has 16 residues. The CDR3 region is CAYGVPFPYSNQPQHF. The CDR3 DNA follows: TGTGCTTATGGGGTCCCCTTTCCTTATAGCAATCAGCCCCAGCATTTT.

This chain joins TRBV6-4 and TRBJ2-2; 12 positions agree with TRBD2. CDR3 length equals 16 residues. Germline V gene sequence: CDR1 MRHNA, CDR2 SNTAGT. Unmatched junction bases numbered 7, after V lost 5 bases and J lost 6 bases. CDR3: CASSFRLAGVAGELFF. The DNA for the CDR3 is TGTGCCAGCAGTTTTAGACTAGCGGGAGTTGCCGGGGAGCTGTTTTTT.

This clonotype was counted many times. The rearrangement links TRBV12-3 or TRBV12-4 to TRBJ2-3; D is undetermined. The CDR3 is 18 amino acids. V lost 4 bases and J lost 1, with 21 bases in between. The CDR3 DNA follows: TGTGCCAGCAGTTCTCCTTTCGCCGGCCGGTGGGGCACAGATACGCAGTATTTT. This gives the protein CASSSPFAGRWGTDTQYF.

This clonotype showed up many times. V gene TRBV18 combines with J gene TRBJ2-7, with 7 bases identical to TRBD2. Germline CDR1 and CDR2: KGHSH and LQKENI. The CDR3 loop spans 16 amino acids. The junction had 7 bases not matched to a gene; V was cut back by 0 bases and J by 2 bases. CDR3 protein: CASSPPISSGAYEQYF. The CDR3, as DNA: TGTGCCAGCTCACCACCGATTTCTAGCGGAGCCTACGAGCAGTACTTC.

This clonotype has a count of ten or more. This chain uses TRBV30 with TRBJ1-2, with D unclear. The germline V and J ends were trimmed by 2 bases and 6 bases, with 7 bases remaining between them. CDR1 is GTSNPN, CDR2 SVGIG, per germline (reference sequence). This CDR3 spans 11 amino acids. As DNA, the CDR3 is TGTGCCTGGAGTCCGCTGGATGGCTACACCTTC. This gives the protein CAWSPLDGYTF.

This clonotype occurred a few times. In nucleotides, the CDR3 is TGCAGTGCCAGGACTAGCGGGGGCCAAGAGACCCAGTACTTC. Its translation: CSARTSGGQETQYF. This chain joins TRBV20-1 and TRBJ2-5; the match to TRBD2 covers 13 bases. The CDR3 is 14 amino acids. J was trimmed by 1 base and V by 6 bases; bases with no gene match: 2. The germline V gene encodes CDR1 DFQATT and CDR2 SNEGSKA (reference sequence).

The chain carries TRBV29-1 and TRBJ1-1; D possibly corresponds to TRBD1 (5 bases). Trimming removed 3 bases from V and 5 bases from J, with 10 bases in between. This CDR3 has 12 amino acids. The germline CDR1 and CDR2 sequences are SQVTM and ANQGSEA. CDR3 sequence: CSVDTGRTEAFF. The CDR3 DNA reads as TGCAGCGTTGATACAGGCAGGACTGAAGCTTTCTTT.

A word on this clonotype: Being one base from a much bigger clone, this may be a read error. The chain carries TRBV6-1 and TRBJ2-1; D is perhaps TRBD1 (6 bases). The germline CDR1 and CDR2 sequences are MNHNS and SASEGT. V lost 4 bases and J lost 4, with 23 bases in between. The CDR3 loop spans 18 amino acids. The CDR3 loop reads CASSAQPWTARLYNEQFF. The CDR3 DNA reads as TGTGCCAGCAGTGCCCAACCCTGGACAGCGCGATTGTACAATGAGCAGTTCTTC.